The source of this TCR beta chain is a study of T cell repertoires in cytomegalovirus infection (dated by TCRdb to about 2019). Describing the broader study: Donor HLA type was relevant to the analysis, because carriage of CMV infection together with the matching HLA type was indicated by public TCR beta signatures.

In the case of this clonotype: No antigen is known for it. Base qualities are not recorded, but no much larger clone differs from it by a single base.

The CDR3 numbers 14 residues from cysteine through phenylalanine. Left in the record is the CDR3 DNA by itself, 42 bases read in frame from the first base. V sheds 6 bases and J sheds 0 bases, leaving 10 bases between their ends. Results the study describes overall, beyond this receptor: The ex vivo response was dominated by HLA-C-restricted CMV-specific TCR beta clonotypes, which also provided the single most frequent clonotype in two of eight donors. In both this cohort and an independent cohort of several hundred donors, the cumulative frequency of public TCR beta family members distinguished carriers of CMV infection plus the relevant HLA type.

The instrument was an Illumina HiSeq 1500. Through fastp at Q25 and MiXCR, TCRdb rebuilt clones from the public reads, retaining in-frame beta chains. All rows with the same CDR3 protein become a single entry with the most common DNA and genes. The sample table lists around 550,000 distinct CDR3 sequences, more than 25% of them with a count of one. The ten largest account for roughly 13% of the sample. The sequence joins TRBV12-3 or TRBV12-4 to TRBJ2-3; perhaps TRBD2 is the D gene, with 6 bases matching. This clonotype was sampled from a human donor in good health (CMV status not recorded). Some clones in this sample may be carry-over from other donors' samples. The sample was PBMCs. The CDR3 reads CASRAGSSTDTQYF. The bases are TGTGCCAGCAGAGCGGGTAGCAGCACAGATACGCAGTATTTT.